These 2 T cell receptor beta chains came from one sample sequenced in a study of cytomegalovirus exposure and HLA in healthy donors (dated by TCRdb to about 2017). Libraries came from the immunoSEQ multiplex PCR assay. For the multiplex PCR, a mixture combining 60 forward primers for TCR Vbeta segments and 13 reverse primers for TCR Jbeta segments was used. TCRdb took over this immuneACCESS table, retaining in-frame rearrangements with V and J assigned. Such tables are incomplete; in checked studies, under half of the missing clones stem from an unresolved V gene, and the remainder is unexplained. Across this sample there are around 120,000 clones, with 70% seen only once. The biggest ten clones account for about 11% of the sample. Material: PBMCs. These TCRs come from a man aged 35-49 years in good health and CMV-seropositive.

The chain uses TRBV30 and TRBJ2-6; TRBD1 agrees at 10 bases. With V trimmed by 8 bases and J by 3 bases, 10 bases remained unmatched. The CDR3 sequence is 16 residues long. From germline, CDR1 is GTSNPN and CDR2 SVGIG (reference sequence). CDR3 amino acids: CAVDRGVPLGANVLTF. CDR3 nucleotide sequence: TGTGCCGTGGACAGGGGGGTTCCTCTTGGGGCCAACGTCCTGACTTTC.

This clone was observed once. The chain couples TRBV2 to TRBJ2-7, with TRBD1 as a possible D gene (6 bases). Germline-derived CDR1 and CDR2 are SNHLY and FYNNEI. The CDR3 contains 17 residues. V lost 6 bases, J lost 0 bases, and 21 bases lay in between. CDR3 nucleotides: TGTGCCAGCAGCCGGGTATCCCCGGACAGCCCCTCCTACGAGCAGTACGTC. Encoded protein: CASSRVSPDSPSYEQYV.